A selection of T cell receptor beta chains follows, all from one sample in a study of blood T cell repertoires in COVID-19. Repertoires were generated with immunoSEQ multiplex PCR, while TCRdb's copy carries only in-frame clones and drops some. Counted here are around 200,000 clones, over 75% occurring once; the ten biggest clones make up around 2.7%. Sequences were obtained from peripheral blood. The receptors shown here come from a man in his forties or fifties with active or convalescent COVID-19. Each CDR3 is given with its conserved first and last residue. The D gene is left open where the match is weak. Clone size is shown for a subset of rows, as once, few, many or a class of expanded clone.

cdr3_length	clone_size	d_call	v_call	j_call	cdr3_nt	cdr3_aa
12	NA	NA	TRBV30	TRBJ2-2	TGTGCCTGGAGTCAGGGGTCATTGGCGCTGTTTTTT	CAWSQGSLALFF
13	NA	NA	TRBV28	TRBJ1-6	TGTGCCAGCAGTTCCTGGACAGATTCACCCCTCCACTTT	CASSSWTDSPLHF
14	NA	TRBD1	TRBV6-2/TRBV6-3	TRBJ1-2	TGTGCCAGCAGTTACTCGACAGGGCTTGGTGGCTACACCTTC	CASSYSTGLGGYTF
15	once	TRBD1	TRBV5-1	TRBJ1-3	TGCGCCAGCAGCCCACAGTGGACAGGGGGAAACACCATATATTTT	CASSPQWTGGNTIYF
16	NA	NA	TRBV9	TRBJ2-4	TGTGCCAGCAGCGCCTCACAGGGATGGAGCAAAAACATTCAGTACTTC	CASSASQGWSKNIQYF
17	once	NA	TRBV4-3	TRBJ1-2	TGCGCCAGCAGCCAAGGGCCGGCAGGGGTCTTGCAAGATGGCTACACCTTC	CASSQGPAGVLQDGYTF
13	NA	NA	TRBV7-2	TRBJ1-5	TGTGCCAGCAGCTTACGCCGGAATCAGCCCCAGCATTTT	CASSLRRNQPQHF
16	NA	NA	TRBV10-1	TRBJ2-3	TGCGCCAGCAGTGAGTCAGAGGGGGGGGCGTTAGATACGCAGTATTTT	CASSESEGGALDTQYF
21	NA	NA	TRBV4-1	TRBJ1-3	TGCGCCAGCAGCCAAGATTCTCAACCAAATACGGCAGGCAACTCTGGAAACACCATATATTTT	CASSQDSQPNTAGNSGNTIYF
17	NA	NA	TRBV12-5	TRBJ2-6	TGTGCTAGTGGTTTGAGGACAGCCTTCTCTGGGGCCAACGTCCTGACTTTC	CASGLRTAFSGANVLTF
16	NA	TRBD1	TRBV7-2	TRBJ2-2	TGTGCCAGCAGCTTAGGTGGACAGGGGGGGACCGGGGAGCTGTTTTTT	CASSLGGQGGTGELFF
16	NA	TRBD1	TRBV6-1	TRBJ1-6	TGTGCCAGCAGTGATGACCTTCGGGACAGGGTTAATCCCCTCCACTTT	CASSDDLRDRVNPLHF
14	few	TRBD1	TRBV2	TRBJ2-3	TGTGCCAGCAGCGAAGACAGGGCTGCAGATACGCAGTATTTT	CASSEDRAADTQYF
15	NA	NA	TRBV9	TRBJ1-3	TGTGCCAGCAGCGTAGGTGCCGGCTCTGGAAACACCATATATTTT	CASSVGAGSGNTIYF
13	NA	TRBD1	TRBV12-3/TRBV12-4	TRBJ1-1	TGTGCCAGCAGTCTCACAGGGGACACTGAAGCTTTCTTT	CASSLTGDTEAFF
16	once	TRBD1	TRBV29-1	TRBJ1-1	TGCAGCGTTGGGAGGACAGGGCAGTGGGGGAACACTGAAGCTTTCTTT	CSVGRTGQWGNTEAFF
11	NA	NA	TRBV30	TRBJ1-1	TGTGCCTGGACCATACCGGGAGAAGCTTTCTTT	CAWTIPGEAFF
17	NA	NA	TRBV11-3	TRBJ2-1	TGTGCCAGCAGCTTAGGAGGGGGTCGTAGCTCCTACAATGAGCAGTTCTTC	CASSLGGGRSSYNEQFF